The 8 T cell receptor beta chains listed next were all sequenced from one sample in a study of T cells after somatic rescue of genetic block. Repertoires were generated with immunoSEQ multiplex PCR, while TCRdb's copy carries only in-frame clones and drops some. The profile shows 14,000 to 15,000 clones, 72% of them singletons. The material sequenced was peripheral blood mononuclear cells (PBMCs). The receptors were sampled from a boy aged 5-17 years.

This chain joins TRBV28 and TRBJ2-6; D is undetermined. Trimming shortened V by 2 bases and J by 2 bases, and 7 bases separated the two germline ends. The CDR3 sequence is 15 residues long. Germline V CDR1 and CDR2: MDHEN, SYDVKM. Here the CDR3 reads CASSLLRTGANVLTF. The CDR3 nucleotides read TGTGCCAGCAGTTTACTGAGAACTGGGGCCAACGTCCTGACTTTC.

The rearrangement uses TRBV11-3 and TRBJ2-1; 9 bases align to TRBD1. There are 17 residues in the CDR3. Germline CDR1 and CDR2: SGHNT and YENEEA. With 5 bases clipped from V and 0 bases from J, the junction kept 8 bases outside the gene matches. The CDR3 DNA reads TGTGCCAGCAGCAAGGGACAGGGAGTTAGCTCCTACAATGAGCAGTTCTTC. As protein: CASSKGQGVSSYNEQFF.

This chain's CDR3 is CASSVGTGYNEQFF. CDR3 DNA: TGTGCCAGCAGCGTAGGGACAGGGTACAATGAGCAGTTCTTC. The chain is built from TRBV9 and TRBJ2-1; the match to TRBD1 covers 8 bases. Trimming took 0 bases from V and 4 from J; bases not matched to a gene: 0. The CDR3 runs to 14 residues. CDR1 is SGDLS and CDR2 is YYNGEE in the germline V gene.

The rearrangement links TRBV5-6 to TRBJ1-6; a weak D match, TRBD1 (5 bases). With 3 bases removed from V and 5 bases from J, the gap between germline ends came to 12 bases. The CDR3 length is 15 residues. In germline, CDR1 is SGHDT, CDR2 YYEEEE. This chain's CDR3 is CASSWGGGNNSPLHF. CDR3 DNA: TGTGCCAGCAGCTGGGGTGGGGGGAATAATTCACCCCTCCACTTT.

The CDR3 DNA sequence: TGTGCCAGCAGTTTCAAGTTCGGGGGGGGTGAAAAACTGTTTTTT. Its protein product is CASSFKFGGGEKLFF. The chain has TRBV2 and TRBJ1-4; perhaps TRBD1 as D (5 bases). This CDR3 spans 15 amino acids. The V gene lost 5 bases and the J gene lost 7 bases, with 17 bases spanning the gap. The germline CDR1 and CDR2 sequences are SNHLY and FYNNEI.

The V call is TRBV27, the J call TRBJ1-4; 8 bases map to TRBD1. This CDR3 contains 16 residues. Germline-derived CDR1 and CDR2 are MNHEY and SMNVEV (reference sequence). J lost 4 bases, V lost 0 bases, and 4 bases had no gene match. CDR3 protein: CASSLSRTGINEKLFF. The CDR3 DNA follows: TGTGCCAGCAGTTTATCGCGGACAGGGATTAATGAAAAACTGTTTTTT.

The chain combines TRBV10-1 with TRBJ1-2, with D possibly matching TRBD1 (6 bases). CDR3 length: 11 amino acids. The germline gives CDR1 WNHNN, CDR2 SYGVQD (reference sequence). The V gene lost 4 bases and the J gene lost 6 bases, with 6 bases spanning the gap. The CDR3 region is CASSAGDGYTF. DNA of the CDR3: TGCGCCAGCAGTGCAGGGGATGGCTACACCTTC.

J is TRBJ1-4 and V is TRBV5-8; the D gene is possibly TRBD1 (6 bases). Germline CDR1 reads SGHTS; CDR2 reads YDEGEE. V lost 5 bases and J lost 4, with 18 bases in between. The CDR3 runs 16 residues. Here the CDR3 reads CASRQNLQGINEKLFF. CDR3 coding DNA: TGTGCCAGCAGACAAAATCTACAGGGCATTAATGAAAAACTGTTTTTT.